A selection of T cell receptor beta chains follows, all from one sample in a study of blood T cell repertoires in COVID-19. Method: immunoSEQ multiplex PCR; TCRdb's copy keeps in-frame clones and lacks some. Of more than 150,000 clones listed, around 86% are singletons. The material sequenced was peripheral blood. Every receptor here comes from a man aged 35 to 55 with acute or convalescent COVID-19. Each CDR3 is given with its conserved first and last residue. D genes are given only for firm matches. Some rows have no size entry. The others give once, few or many, or a class for an expanded clone.

>TRBJ2-7|.|TRBV2|.
CASQAFAYEQYF
TGTGCCAGCCAGGCCTTTGCCTACGAGCAGTACTTC
>TRBJ1-1|.|TRBV5-1|.
CASSLTGVTEAFF
TGCGCCAGCAGCTTGACGGGTGTCACTGAAGCTTTCTTT
>TRBJ2-1|once|TRBV11-3|TRBD2
CASSLDLAGRSNEQFF
TGTGCCAGCAGCTTAGATTTAGCGGGACGGTCCAATGAGCAGTTCTTC
>TRBJ1-1|.|TRBV5-4|TRBD1
CASSLKGANTEAFF
TGTGCCAGCAGCTTGAAGGGGGCAAACACTGAAGCTTTCTTT
>TRBJ1-1|.|TRBV5-6|.
CASSLTGNTEAFF
TGTGCCAGCAGCTTGACAGGAAACACTGAAGCTTTCTTT
>TRBJ1-1|.|TRBV9|.
CASSQTGNTEAFF
TGTGCCAGCAGCCAGACAGGGAACACTGAAGCTTTCTTT
>TRBJ1-6|few|TRBV5-4|.
CASSKTGPNSPLHF
TGTGCCAGCAGTAAGACAGGCCCAAATTCACCCCTCCACTTT
>TRBJ1-2|.|TRBV29-1|TRBD1
CSVEDRGRSYGYTF
TGCAGCGTTGAGGACAGGGGGCGAAGCTATGGCTACACCTTC
>TRBJ2-7|.|TRBV15|TRBD1
CATSLAGTGGYEQYF
TGTGCCACCAGCTTAGCCGGGACAGGGGGCTACGAGCAGTACTTC
>TRBJ2-7|.|TRBV9|TRBD2
CASSSRAGGPYEQYF
TGTGCCAGCAGCTCGCGAGCGGGGGGGCCCTACGAGCAGTACTTC
>TRBJ2-5|.|TRBV2|.
CASSESETQYF
TGTGCCAGCAGTGAATCGGAGACCCAGTACTTC
>TRBJ2-2|.|TRBV27|TRBD1
CASSWRSQTGGSTGELFF
TGTGCCAGCAGTTGGAGGTCCCAGACAGGGGGCAGCACCGGGGAGCTGTTTTTT
>TRBJ1-1|.|TRBV5-4|.
CASNRGGLSNTEAFF
TGTGCCAGCAATAGGGGGGGGTTATCGAACACTGAAGCTTTCTTT
>TRBJ1-1|.|TRBV18|.
CASSQDSGGEAFF
TGTGCCAGCTCACAGGACAGTGGGGGTGAAGCTTTCTTT
>TRBJ1-5|.|TRBV18|.
CASSPTQGGNQPQHF
TGTGCCAGCTCACCTACACAGGGAGGCAATCAGCCCCAGCATTTT
>TRBJ2-5|.|TRBV10-3|TRBD2
CAISRLAGGPGETQYF
TGTGCCATCAGCAGACTAGCGGGGGGGCCTGGGGAGACCCAGTACTTC
>TRBJ2-7|.|TRBV2|.
CASSASDSRVYEQYF
TGTGCCAGCAGTGCCTCGGACAGCCGCGTCTACGAGCAGTACTTC
>TRBJ1-2|.|TRBV3-1/TRBV3-2|TRBD1
CASSLATGSYGYTF
TGTGCCAGCAGCCTAGCGACAGGGTCCTATGGCTACACCTTC
>TRBJ2-1|.|TRBV7-2|TRBD2
CASSLVGLAGGPYNEQFF
TGTGCCAGCAGCTTAGTTGGGTTAGCGGGGGGGCCTTACAATGAGCAGTTCTTC
>TRBJ1-2|.|TRBV27|.
CASSPRQIGLGYGYTF
TGTGCCAGCAGTCCCCGACAGATAGGTCTTGGCTATGGCTACACCTTC
>TRBJ1-1|.|TRBV3-1/TRBV3-2|TRBD1
CASSPGTVNTEAFF
TGTGCCAGCAGCCCCGGGACAGTGAACACTGAAGCTTTCTTT
>TRBJ2-3|.|TRBV11-2|TRBD1
CASSFTGGDGTDTQYF
TGTGCCAGCAGCTTCACAGGGGGCGATGGGACAGATACGCAGTATTTT
>TRBJ1-5|.|TRBV18|.
CASSPTDSNQPQHF
TGTGCCAGCTCGCCGACAGATAGCAATCAGCCCCAGCATTTT
>TRBJ1-4|few|TRBV27|.
CASRGANEKLFF
TGTGCCAGTCGGGGGGCTAATGAAAAACTGTTTTTT
>TRBJ2-7|.|TRBV4-1|TRBD1
CASSQGQGYGEQYF
TGCGCCAGCAGCCAAGGACAGGGGTATGGCGAGCAGTACTTC
>TRBJ2-7|few|TRBV5-4|TRBD1
CASSSDRVGFYEQYF
TGTGCCAGCAGCTCGGACAGGGTGGGATTCTACGAGCAGTACTTC
>TRBJ1-1|.|TRBV5-1|.
CASSFPRGAETEAFF
TGCGCCAGCAGCTTCCCACGGGGGGCAGAAACTGAAGCTTTCTTT
>TRBJ1-5|.|TRBV6-1|.
CASSEARGNGQPQHF
TGTGCCAGCAGTGAGGCCAGGGGCAACGGTCAGCCCCAGCATTTT
>TRBJ1-6|.|TRBV5-1|.
CASSLAGGSPLHF
TGCGCCAGCAGCTTGGCCGGGGGTTCACCCCTCCACTTT